This T cell receptor beta chain was sequenced during a study of T cells after yellow fever vaccination. Per the germline V gene, CDR1 is MNHNS and CDR2 is SASEGT. The CDR3 covers 13 residues. Between the trimmed V and J ends, which lost 10 bases and 8 bases, there was a span of 20 bases. General study findings and limits: CD4 and CD8 compartments shared a small share of clonotypes, likely from convergent recombination. The booster response re-showed most primary clones: roughly 97% CD4, 88% CD8. The secondary response was weaker, and its peak arrived faster, on day 5 versus 15.

As TCR cDNA was made by 5'RACE template switching, a universal primer site and UMIs were added. TCRdb reprocessed the 5' RACE reads with MiXCR, giving one entry per CDR3 protein. The sample includes 50,000 to 65,000 distinct CDR3 sequences, 6.5% to 8% of them seen just once. The sample holds a few counts of this clonotype. Sequences were derived from CD8+ T cells not binding an NS4B(214-222) dextramer, sorted from PBMCs, sampled roughly 46 days after the first yellow fever vaccination. This clonotype was sampled from a man aged 18 to 35 who received the YFV17D yellow fever vaccine. The chain recombines TRBV6-1 with TRBJ1-1; possible D gene TRBD1, 6 bases. The CDR3: CATSEGDRSEAFF. For the CDR3, the DNA is TGTGCCACCTCCGAGGGAGACAGGTCCGAAGCTTTCTTT.